The 2 T cell receptor beta chains given below trace back to one sample, sequenced in a study of CD8 T cells in ankylosing spondylitis. A single record per CDR3 protein comes from TCRdb applying MiXCR to the 5' RACE reads. The sample carries roughly 120,000 distinct CDR3 sequences, about 13% recorded once. The sequenced sample consisted of blood, either unsorted or a sorted T cell fraction (not recorded which). Receptors were obtained from a female donor with ankylosing spondylitis or in good health (not recorded which).

At least ten counts were recorded for this clonotype. The chain carries TRBV20-1 and TRBJ1-1; 9 bases align to TRBD1. The germline gives CDR1 DFQATT, CDR2 SNEGSKA (reference sequence). J gave up 3 bases and V 5 bases, and 4 bases lay outside the gene matches. The CDR3 contains 13 residues. The CDR3, as DNA: TGCAGTGCTGAAAGGACAGGGGACACTGAAGCTTTCTTT. Translated, it gives CSAERTGDTEAFF.

The genes are TRBV25-1 and TRBJ2-5; a weak D match, TRBD1 (5 bases). With 5 bases removed from V and 2 bases from J, the gap between germline ends came to 12 bases. Germline V lookup: CDR1 MGHDK, CDR2 SYGVNS. The CDR3 is 14 amino acids. CDR3 sequence reads: CASSPHDSQETQYF. CDR3 coding DNA: TGTGCCAGCAGTCCTCACGACAGTCAAGAGACCCAGTACTTC. The whole variable domain, filled in from reference TRBV25-1 and TRBJ2-5, reads EADIYQTPRYLVIGTGKKITLECSQTMGHDKMYWYQQDPGMELHLIHYSYGVNSTEKGDLSSESTVSRIRTEHFPLTLESARPSHTSQYLCASSPHDSQETQYFGPGTRLLVL.